These 18 T cell receptor beta chains originate from one sample sequenced in a study of sequential checkpoint blockade in melanoma. Some clones are missing from TCRdb's copy, which holds only in-frame ones; the method was immunoSEQ multiplex PCR. The data hold fewer than 11,000 clones, with approximately 73% observed a single time. Treatment specified: randomized to nivolumab then ipilimumab (arm A) or the reverse (arm B). The sequenced sample was CD8+ T cells sorted from blood (inferred from file names), obtained from a patient given nivolumab and ipilimumab in sequence. Source of these receptors: a human donor with melanoma.

This sequence joins TRBV25-1 and TRBJ2-5; D is unclear. The CDR3 has 14 amino acids. V was shortened by 2 bases and J by 5 bases, with 12 bases between the two germline ends. Germline V CDR1 and CDR2: MGHDK, SYGVNS. The CDR3 DNA follows: TGTGCCAGCAGTGAAGTTCGTAGCTGGGAGACCCAGTACTTC. Protein: CASSEVRSWETQYF.

The sample holds one count of this clone. The V call is TRBV4-1, the J call TRBJ2-7, with D maybe TRBD1 (6 bases). Trimming took 7 bases from V and 3 from J, leaving 25 bases between them. CDR1 and CDR2 from the germline V gene are MGHRA and YSYEKL. CDR3 size: 17 residues. CDR3 loop: CASTRDIYEGLNYEQYF. CDR3 nucleotide sequence: TGCGCCAGCACCCGGGACATCTACGAAGGGTTAAACTACGAGCAGTACTTC.

V and J are TRBV27 and TRBJ1-1, with no clear D. The CDR3 loop spans 13 amino acids. Between the trimmed V and J ends, which lost 2 bases and 5 bases, there was a span of 9 bases. Germline V CDR1 and CDR2: MNHEY, SMNVEV (reference sequence). The CDR3 DNA sequence: TGTGCCAGCAGTTTAGGCCCAAGAACTGAAGCTTTCTTT. Its translation is CASSLGPRTEAFF.

Details on this clone: A far more abundant clone sits one base away, making this likely a read error. Other nucleotide sequences from this sample produce the same CDR3. The V call is TRBV27, the J call TRBJ1-2, with D possibly TRBD1 on 6 matching bases. The CDR3 loop spans 14 amino acids. Per germline, CDR1 MNHEY and CDR2 SMNVEV (reference sequence). CDR3 region: CASSLQGGNYGYTF. The DNA for the CDR3 is TGTGCCAGCAGCTTACAGGGAGGTAACTATGGTTACACCTTC.

V gene TRBV10-2 combines with J gene TRBJ2-5, with 7 bases identical to TRBD1. Near its end, the DNA agrees better with TRBJ2-7, so the J call may be wrong. The length of the CDR3 is 13 residues. Germline loops: CDR1 WSHSY, CDR2 SAAADI. The CDR3 is CASNTGQIYEQYF. CDR3 in DNA: TGCGCCAGCAATACGGGACAGATCTACGAGCAGTACTTC.

This clone was seen only a few times. This rearrangement joins TRBV10-3 to TRBJ2-3; 9 positions agree with TRBD2. The CDR3 is 15 residues long. Unmatched junction bases numbered 4, after V lost 3 bases and J lost 3 bases. CDR1 ENHRY and CDR2 SYGVKD come from the germline V gene. CDR3 amino acids: CAISDLAGATDTQYF. CDR3 nucleotide sequence: TGTGCCATCAGTGACTTAGCGGGAGCAACAGATACGCAGTATTTT.

This clone has only a few counts. The chain couples TRBV7-3 to TRBJ1-2; 7 bases agree with TRBD1. The CDR3 extends over 14 amino acids. Trimming at V came to 4 bases and at J to 3 bases, leaving 5 bases not matched to a gene. Germline V gene sequence: CDR1 SGHTA, CDR2 FQGTGA. The CDR3 loop reads CASSSWTGYYGYTF. The CDR3 bases are TGTGCCAGCAGCTCTTGGACAGGATACTATGGCTACACCTTC.

J is TRBJ2-5 and V is TRBV9, with TRBD1 matching over 10 bases. The CDR3 has 14 residues. Looked up from germline, CDR1 is SGDLS and CDR2 is YYNGEE. The ends lost 4 bases at V and 4 bases at J; junction bases unmatched: 4. The CDR3 DNA reads as TGTGCCAGCAGCCCTTGGGACAGGGGAGAGACCCAGTACTTC. It encodes CASSPWDRGETQYF. The full variable domain, rest sourced from reference TRBV9 and TRBJ2-5, is DSGVTQTPKHLITATGQRVTLRCSPRSGDLSVYWYQQSLDQGLQFLIQYYNGEERAKGNILERFSAQQFPDLHSELNLSSLELGDSALYFCASSPWDRGETQYFGPGTRLLVL.

This clone is a singleton in its sample. This chain links TRBV4-3 with TRBJ2-7, with a tentative D call TRBD2 (6 bases). The germline V and J ends were trimmed by 0 bases and 3 bases, with 12 bases remaining between them. Germline assignment: CDR1 LGHNA and CDR2 YSLEER. There are 15 residues in the CDR3. The CDR3 coding sequence is TGCGCCAGCAGCCAAGAGTGGGGACTCCACTACGAGCAGTACTTC. Protein sequence: CASSQEWGLHYEQYF.

V gene TRBV4-3 combines with J gene TRBJ2-3, with 9 bases identical to TRBD2. The germline CDR1 and CDR2 sequences are LGHNA and YSLEER. J lost 5 bases, V lost 1 base, and 4 bases had no gene match. This CDR3 has 15 residues. For the CDR3, the DNA is TGCGCCAGCAGCCAAGGGGGCGGGAGGGGAGATACGCAGTATTTT. This sequence encodes CASSQGGGRGDTQYF.

This clone was counted between two and nine times. The V gene is TRBV2, the J gene TRBJ2-7; TRBD2 agrees at 8 bases. J gave up 3 bases and V 1 base, and 2 bases lay outside the gene matches. Looked up from germline, CDR1 is SNHLY and CDR2 is FYNNEI. The CDR3 spans 14 residues. The CDR3 bases are TGTGCCAGCAGTGAAGGGGCGGGGGGCTACGAGCAGTACTTC. Translation gives CASSEGAGGYEQYF.

The chain links TRBV7-9 to TRBJ2-5, with a weak D call TRBD2 (6 bases). Germline V gives CDR1 SEHNR, CDR2 FQNEAQ (reference sequence). The CDR3 is 17 residues long. V was pared by 2 bases and J by 4 bases, with 20 bases between. CDR3 residues: CASSLSGGFGTGETQYF. The DNA of the CDR3 is TGTGCCAGCAGCTTATCTGGAGGGTTTGGAACGGGAGAGACCCAGTACTTC.

This sequence joins TRBV9 and TRBJ2-3; 11 bases fit TRBD2. CDR3 size: 15 residues. The germline CDR1 and CDR2 sequences are SGDLS and YYNGEE. V trimming: 3 bases; J trimming: 4 bases; junction bases outside the gene matches: 4. The CDR3 DNA sequence: TGTGCCAGCAGCGGTAGCGGGAGGGGCGCAGATACGCAGTATTTT. It codes for CASSGSGRGADTQYF.

J is TRBJ2-5 and V is TRBV5-8, with D tentatively TRBD2 (6 bases). The assigned J gene may be wrong: the sequence end matches TRBJ2-7 better. The CDR3 totals 13 residues. The V gene's germline CDR1 is SGHTS and CDR2 YDEGEE. The CDR3 DNA follows: TGTGCCAGCAGCCCGGGACTTCCCTACGAGCAGTACTTC. It codes for CASSPGLPYEQYF.

This clone appeared once. V gene TRBV14 combines with J gene TRBJ2-1; maybe TRBD1 (6 bases). The CDR3 contains 14 residues. Germline CDR1 is SGHDN and CDR2 is FVKESK. Trimming removed 4 bases from V and 7 bases from J, with 14 bases in between. This CDR3 reads CASSPYTGMNEQFF. DNA of the CDR3: TGTGCCAGCAGCCCCTATACAGGGATGAATGAGCAGTTCTTC.

This sequence joins TRBV5-6 and TRBJ1-2; D is ambiguous. The CDR3 has 13 amino acids. V was pared by 0 bases and J by 4 bases, with 7 bases between. In germline, CDR1 is SGHDT, CDR2 YYEEEE. CDR3 protein: CASSLVGSYGYTF. CDR3 sequence (DNA): TGTGCCAGCAGCTTGGTCGGGTCCTATGGCTACACCTTC.

V gene TRBV4-2 combines with J gene TRBJ2-7; a possible D gene is TRBD2 (6 bases). The CDR3 has 15 residues. V lost 3 bases to trimming and J lost 6 bases, with 18 bases between them. Germline V gene lookup returns CDR1 LGHNA and CDR2 YNFKEQ. The CDR3, as DNA: TGTGCCAGCAGCCAGGAACTAGCAAGTGGGGGCGAGCAGTACTTC. The encoded protein is CASSQELASGGEQYF.

This sequence joins TRBV7-9 and TRBJ2-1, with a tentative D call TRBD1 (5 bases). The CDR3 loop spans 12 amino acids. The V and J ends lost 5 bases and 13 bases respectively, with 15 bases between them. Germline assignment: CDR1 SEHNR and CDR2 FQNEAQ (reference sequence). In nucleotides, the CDR3 is TGTGCCAGCAGCCCCTCCCTCAGGGAACAGTTCTTC. This encodes CASSPSLREQFF.